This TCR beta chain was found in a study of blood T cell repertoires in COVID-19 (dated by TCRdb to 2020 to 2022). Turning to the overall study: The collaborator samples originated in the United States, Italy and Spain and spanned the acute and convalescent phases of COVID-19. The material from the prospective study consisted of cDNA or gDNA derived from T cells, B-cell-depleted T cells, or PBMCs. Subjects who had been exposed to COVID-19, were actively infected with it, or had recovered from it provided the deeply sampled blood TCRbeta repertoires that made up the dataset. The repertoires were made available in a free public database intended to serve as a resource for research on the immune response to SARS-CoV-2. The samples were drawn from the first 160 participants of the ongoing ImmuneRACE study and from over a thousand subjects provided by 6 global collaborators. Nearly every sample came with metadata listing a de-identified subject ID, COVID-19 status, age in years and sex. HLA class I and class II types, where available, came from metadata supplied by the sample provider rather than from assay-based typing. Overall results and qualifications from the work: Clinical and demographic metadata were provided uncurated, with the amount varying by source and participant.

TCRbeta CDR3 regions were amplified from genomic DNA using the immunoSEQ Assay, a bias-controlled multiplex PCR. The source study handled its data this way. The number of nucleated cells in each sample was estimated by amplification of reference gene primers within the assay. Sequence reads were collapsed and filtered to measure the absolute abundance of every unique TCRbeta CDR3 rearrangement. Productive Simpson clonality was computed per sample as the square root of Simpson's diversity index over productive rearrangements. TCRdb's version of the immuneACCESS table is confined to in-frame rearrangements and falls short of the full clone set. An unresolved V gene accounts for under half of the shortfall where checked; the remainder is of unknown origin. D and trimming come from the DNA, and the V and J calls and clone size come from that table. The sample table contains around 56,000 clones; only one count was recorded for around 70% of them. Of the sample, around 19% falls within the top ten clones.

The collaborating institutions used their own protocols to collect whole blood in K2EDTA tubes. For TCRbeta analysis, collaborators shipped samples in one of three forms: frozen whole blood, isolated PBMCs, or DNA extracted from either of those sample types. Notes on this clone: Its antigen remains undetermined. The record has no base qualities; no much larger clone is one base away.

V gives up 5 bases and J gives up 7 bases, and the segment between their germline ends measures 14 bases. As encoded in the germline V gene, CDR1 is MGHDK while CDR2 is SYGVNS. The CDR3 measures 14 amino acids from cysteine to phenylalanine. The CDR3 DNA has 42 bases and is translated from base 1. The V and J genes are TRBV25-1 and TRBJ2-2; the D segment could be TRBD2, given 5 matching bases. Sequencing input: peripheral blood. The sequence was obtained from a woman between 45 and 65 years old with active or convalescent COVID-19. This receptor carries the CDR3 CASSRTGYIGELFF. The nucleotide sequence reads TGTGCCAGCAGTAGGACGGGGTATATCGGGGAGCTGTTTTTT.